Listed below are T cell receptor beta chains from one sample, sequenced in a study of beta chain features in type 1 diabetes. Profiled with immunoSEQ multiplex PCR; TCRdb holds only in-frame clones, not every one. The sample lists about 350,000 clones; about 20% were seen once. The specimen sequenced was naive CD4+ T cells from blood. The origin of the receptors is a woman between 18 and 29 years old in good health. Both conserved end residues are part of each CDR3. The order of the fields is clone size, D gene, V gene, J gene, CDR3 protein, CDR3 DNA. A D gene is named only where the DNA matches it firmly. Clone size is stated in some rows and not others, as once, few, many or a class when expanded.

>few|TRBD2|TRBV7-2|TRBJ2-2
CASSLGPSGTTGELFF
TGTGCCAGCAGCTTAGGGCCTAGCGGGACCACCGGGGAGCTGTTTTTT
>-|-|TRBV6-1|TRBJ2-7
CASKPGSSYEQYF
TGTGCCAGCAAGCCCGGGAGTTCCTACGAGCAGTACTTC
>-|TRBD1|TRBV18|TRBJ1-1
CASSPRTGETEAFF
TGTGCCAGCTCACCACGGACAGGGGAGACTGAAGCTTTCTTT
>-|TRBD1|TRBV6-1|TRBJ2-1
CASRMDRGNNEQFF
TGTGCCAGCAGGATGGACAGGGGGAACAATGAGCAGTTCTTC
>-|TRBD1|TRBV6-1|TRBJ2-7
CASSRTGSSYEQYF
TGTGCCAGCTCCCGGACAGGCAGTTCCTACGAGCAGTACTTC
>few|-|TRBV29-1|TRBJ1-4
CSAADGNRGEKLFF
TGCAGCGCCGCGGACGGCAATCGGGGTGAAAAACTGTTTTTT
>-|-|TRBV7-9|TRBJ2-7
CASSLQGGSYEQYF
TGTGCCAGCAGCTTGCAGGGGGGCTCCTACGAGCAGTACTTC
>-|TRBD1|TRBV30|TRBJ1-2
CAWSGDRVYGYTF
TGTGCCTGGAGTGGGGACAGAGTGTATGGCTACACCTTC
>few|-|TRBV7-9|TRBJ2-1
CASTQTGNPYNEQFF
TGTGCCAGCACCCAAACGGGGAACCCCTACAATGAGCAGTTCTTC
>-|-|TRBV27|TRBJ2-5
CASGRRPWETQYF
TGTGCCAGCGGGCGGAGGCCTTGGGAGACCCAGTACTTC
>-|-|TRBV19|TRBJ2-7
CASSTRTDSYEQYF
TGTGCCAGTAGTACCCGGACAGACTCCTACGAGCAGTACTTC
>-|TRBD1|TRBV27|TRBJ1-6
CASRVGGASPLHF
TGTGCCAGCAGAGTAGGGGGCGCATCACCCCTCCACTTT
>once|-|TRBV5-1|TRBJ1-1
CASSALGTTNTEAFF
TGCGCCAGCAGTGCCCTGGGGACAACGAACACTGAAGCTTTCTTT
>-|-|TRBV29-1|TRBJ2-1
CSVATDTMVLQFF
TGCAGCGTTGCTACCGACACCATGGTCCTTCAGTTCTTC
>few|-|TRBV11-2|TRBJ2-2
CASSSIQGTGELFF
TGTGCCAGCAGCTCCATCCAGGGGACCGGGGAGCTGTTTTTT
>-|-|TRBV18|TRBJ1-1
CASSLGPNTEAFF
TGTGCCAGCTCTCTGGGCCCTAACACTGAAGCTTTCTTT
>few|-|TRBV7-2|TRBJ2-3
CASSFRRGSGATQYF
TGTGCCAGCAGCTTTCGCCGGGGGTCCGGCGCTACGCAGTATTTT
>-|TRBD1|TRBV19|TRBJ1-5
CASSPDRGDGQPQHF
TGTGCCAGTAGCCCGGACAGGGGGGACGGTCAGCCCCAGCATTTT
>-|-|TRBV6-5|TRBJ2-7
CASTSQGGEQYF
TGTGCCAGCACCTCCCAAGGCGGCGAGCAGTACTTC
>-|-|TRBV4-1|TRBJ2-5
CASSPRLAEEETQYF
TGCGCCAGCAGCCCCAGGTTGGCAGAAGAAGAGACCCAGTACTTC
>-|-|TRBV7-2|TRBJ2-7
CASSLDRLYSYEQYF
TGTGCCAGCAGCTTAGACAGGCTATACTCCTACGAGCAGTACTTC
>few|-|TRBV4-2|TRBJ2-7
CASSQGPGVIRQYF
TGTGCCAGCAGCCAGGGCCCCGGGGTAATCCGGCAGTACTTC
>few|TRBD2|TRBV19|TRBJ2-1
CASSPSGRAYNEQFF
TGTGCCAGTAGTCCTAGCGGGAGGGCCTACAATGAGCAGTTCTTC
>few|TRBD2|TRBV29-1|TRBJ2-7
CSAGAGGSPYEQYF
TGCAGCGCGGGCGCGGGAGGGTCCCCCTACGAGCAGTACTTC
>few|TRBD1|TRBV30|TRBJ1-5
CAWRGQGAQPQHF
TGTGCCTGGAGGGGACAGGGGGCCCAGCCCCAGCATTTT
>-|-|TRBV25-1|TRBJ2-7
CASSEWRSEDEQYF
TGTGCCAGCAGTGAGTGGCGGTCGGAGGACGAGCAGTACTTC
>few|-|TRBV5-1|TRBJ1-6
CASSFGQGTNSPLHF
TGCGCCAGCAGCTTTGGGCAGGGGACGAATTCACCCCTCCACTTT
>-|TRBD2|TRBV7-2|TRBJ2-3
CASSLGTSGLDTQYF
TGTGCCAGCAGCTTAGGGACTAGCGGTCTGGATACGCAGTATTTT
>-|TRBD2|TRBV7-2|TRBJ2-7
CASSSPTSGRTYEQYF
TGTGCCAGCAGCTCCCCCACTAGCGGGAGAACGTACGAGCAGTACTTC
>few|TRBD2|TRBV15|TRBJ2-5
CATSRVLAGGLGETQYF
TGTGCCACCAGCAGAGTCCTAGCGGGAGGATTAGGAGAGACCCAGTACTTC
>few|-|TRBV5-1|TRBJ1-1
CASSLAGENTEAFF
TGCGCCAGCAGCTTGGCGGGGGAAAACACTGAAGCTTTCTTT
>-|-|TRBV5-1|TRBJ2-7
CASSLGQSLYEQYF
TGCGCCAGCAGCTTGGGACAGTCCCTCTACGAGCAGTACTTC
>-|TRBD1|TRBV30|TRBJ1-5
CAWSGQGHQPQHF
TGTGCCTGGAGTGGACAGGGACATCAGCCCCAGCATTTT
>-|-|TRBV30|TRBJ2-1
CAREEGGSEQFF
TGTGCCCGAGAGGAAGGTGGGAGTGAGCAGTTCTTC
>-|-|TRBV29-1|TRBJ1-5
CSVASGFSNQPQHF
TGCAGCGTGGCCTCAGGATTTAGCAATCAGCCCCAGCATTTT
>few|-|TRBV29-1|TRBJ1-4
CSVGQNEKLFF
TGCAGCGTTGGACAGAATGAAAAACTGTTTTTT
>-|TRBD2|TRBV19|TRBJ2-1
CASSIGLAGGEQFF
TGTGCCAGTAGTATAGGGTTAGCGGGAGGTGAGCAGTTCTTC
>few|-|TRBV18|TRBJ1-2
CASSPYGGEDGGYTF
TGTGCCAGCTCACCCTATGGGGGGGAAGATGGTGGCTACACCTTC
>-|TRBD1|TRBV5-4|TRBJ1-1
CASSFRDSHTEAFF
TGTGCCAGCAGCTTTCGGGACAGCCACACTGAAGCTTTCTTT
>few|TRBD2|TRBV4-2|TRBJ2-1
CASTRAGGTPYNEQFF
TGTGCCAGCACCCGAGCGGGAGGGACCCCCTACAATGAGCAGTTCTTC